The 23 T cell receptor beta chains given below trace back to one sample, sequenced in a study of response to subunit inactivated influenza vaccine. TCRdb reprocessed the RT-PCR reads with MiXCR, giving one entry per CDR3 protein. The sample holds fewer than 600,000 distinct CDR3 sequences, under 8.5% seen once. Source: PBMCs from blood, taken around 25 months after vaccination. All receptors come from a man in his fifties or sixties who received an inactivated influenza vaccine.

Here the CDR3 reads CASSQLGTDYGYTF. CDR3 coding DNA: TGCGCCAGCAGCCAGCTTGGGACGGACTATGGCTACACCTTC. The genes are TRBV4-3 and TRBJ1-2; weak D call: TRBD1 (5 bases). The germline gives CDR1 LGHNA, CDR2 YSLEER. The CDR3 is 14 amino acids. Trimming took off 3 bases at V and 3 bases at J, with 11 bases between the two ends.

This clonotype was counted only a few times. This chain connects TRBV12-3 or TRBV12-4 to TRBJ1-5; D is possibly TRBD1 (5 bases). The CDR3 is 14 amino acids. V lost 6 bases, J lost 0 bases, and 9 bases lay in between. The CDR3 coding sequence is TGTGCCAGCAGACGGGACGATAGCAATCAGCCCCAGCATTTT. It codes for CASRRDDSNQPQHF.

This clonotype was detected many times. The genes are TRBV3-1 and TRBJ2-3; 7 bases are a match to TRBD2. The ends lost 0 bases at V and 7 bases at J; junction bases unmatched: 19. This CDR3 has 19 amino acids. Germline CDR1 is LGHDT and CDR2 is YNNKEL (reference sequence). CDR3 nucleotides: TGTGCCAGCAGCCAAGATTGGGATGCTAGCGGAGCTTCTTCAAATACGCAGTATTTT. Amino acid sequence: CASSQDWDASGASSNTQYF.

This chain uses TRBV4-2 with TRBJ2-6; TRBD2 is a possible D gene (5 bases). V shed 0 bases and J shed 2 bases, with 11 bases lying between them. The CDR3 is 17 amino acids. In germline, CDR1 is LGHNA, CDR2 YNFKEQ. In DNA form, the CDR3 reads TGTGCCAGCAGCCAAGATGTACGGGGAGCTGGGGCCAACGTCCTGACTTTC. Residues: CASSQDVRGAGANVLTF.

This clonotype has ten or more counts. The rearrangement joins TRBV18 to TRBJ2-5; D ambiguous. V was trimmed by 5 bases and J by 4 bases, leaving 11 bases between them. The CDR3 totals 13 residues. Germline CDR1 KGHSH, CDR2 LQKENI. The DNA of the CDR3 is TGTGCCAGCTCAGCGGACGGACGAGAGACCCAGTACTTC. Its protein product is CASSADGRETQYF.

This clonotype was picked up many times. The chain links TRBV6-1 to TRBJ1-1; D is possibly TRBD1 (6 bases). Germline lookup yields CDR1 MNHNS and CDR2 SASEGT. Trimming removed 8 bases at V and 1 base at J, with 14 bases between. The length of the CDR3 is 14 residues. The DNA for the CDR3 is TGTGCCAGCCGCCTGACAGGACCGAACACTGAAGCTTTCTTT. This encodes CASRLTGPNTEAFF.

The chain joins TRBV7-9 to TRBJ2-1, with no clear D. The CDR3 consists of 12 residues. Germline V gene lookup returns CDR1 SEHNR and CDR2 FQNEAQ (reference sequence). Trimming took off 5 bases at V and 4 bases at J, with 6 bases between the two ends. In nucleotides, the CDR3 is TGTGCCAGCAGCGTGGATTACAATGAGCAGTTCTTC. Amino acids: CASSVDYNEQFF.

The genes are TRBV4-1 and TRBJ2-1; D is undetermined. CDR1 and CDR2 (germline): MGHRA, YSYEKL. CDR3 length: 12 amino acids. The ends were cut back, 4 bases at V and 6 bases at J, with 7 bases in the middle. CDR3 protein: CASSRTINEQFF. CDR3 DNA sequence: TGCGCCAGCAGCCGGACCATCAATGAGCAGTTCTTC.

This clonotype was seen ten or more times. This chain uses TRBV4-1 with TRBJ2-1; weak D call: TRBD2 (7 bases). Germline V gene sequence: CDR1 MGHRA, CDR2 YSYEKL. Trimming took off 6 bases at V and 8 bases at J, with 17 bases between the two ends. The CDR3 extends over 14 amino acids. The CDR3 spells CASRDERGRDEQFF. The CDR3 region has the DNA TGCGCCAGCAGGGACGAGAGGGGGAGGGATGAGCAGTTCTTC.

The CDR3 loop reads CASSPRGQGSTDTQYF. CDR3 coding DNA: TGTGCCAGCAGCCCGCGGGGACAGGGTAGCACAGATACGCAGTATTTT. This chain uses TRBV7-2 with TRBJ2-3; 9 bases line up with TRBD1. Per the germline V gene, CDR1 is SGHTA and CDR2 is FQGNSA. The CDR3 consists of 16 residues. The V gene end was trimmed by 5 bases and the J gene end by 0 bases; junction bases not matched to a gene: 6. The full variable domain, in which reference TRBV7-2 and TRBJ2-3 provide the parts outside the CDR3, is GAGVSQSPSNKVTEKGKDVELRCDPISGHTALYWYRQSLGQGLEFLIYFQGNSAPDKSGLPSDRFSAERTGGSVSTLTIQRTQQEDSAVYLCASSPRGQGSTDTQYFGPGTRLTVL.

This clonotype was counted between two and nine times. V is TRBV19 and J is TRBJ2-1; no clear D. The CDR3 is 15 amino acids. The ends were cut back, 3 bases at V and 3 bases at J, with 12 bases in the middle. The germline CDR1 and CDR2 sequences are LNHDA and SQIVND (reference sequence). CDR3 DNA: TGTGCCAGTAGTATCCTCTCGACCAACTACAATGAGCAGTTCTTC. Protein product: CASSILSTNYNEQFF.

This clonotype was picked up many times. V usage is TRBV5-1 and J usage is TRBJ1-2; no clear D gene. Trimming took off 0 bases at V and 6 bases at J, with 12 bases between the two ends. CDR1 is SGHRS, CDR2 YFSETQ, per germline. The CDR3 extends over 14 amino acids. CDR3 nucleotides: TGCGCCAGCAGCTTGGGACACGGCGGGAATGGCTACACCTTC. Translating it yields CASSLGHGGNGYTF.

This clonotype was seen ten or more times. Mismatch with germline at one junction end may stem from a read error. The chain joins TRBV4-2 to TRBJ1-5; no clear D gene. The germline gives CDR1 LGHNA, CDR2 YNFKEQ. CDR3 length equals 15 residues. The CDR3 loop is CASSQDAGGKQPQHF. For the CDR3, the DNA is TGTGCCAGCAGCCAAGATGCCGGAGGCAAACAGCCCCAGCATTTT.

This chain links TRBV7-2 with TRBJ2-2; weak D call: TRBD1 (6 bases). Per the germline V gene, CDR1 is SGHTA and CDR2 is FQGNSA. Trimming took off 4 bases at V and 7 bases at J, with 13 bases between the two ends. The CDR3 length is 14 residues. CDR3 in DNA: TGTGCCAGCAGCTCCTGGGGGCGGGTCGGGGAGCTGTTTTTT. Translated, it gives CASSSWGRVGELFF. Based on the CDR3 plus reference TRBV7-2 and TRBJ2-2, the full variable domain is GAGVSQSPSNKVTEKGKDVELRCDPISGHTALYWYRQSLGQGLEFLIYFQGNSAPDKSGLPSDRFSAERTGGSVSTLTIQRTQQEDSAVYLCASSSWGRVGELFFGEGSRLTVL.

In this sample, this clonotype turned up a few times. CDR3 region: CASSPRQATNTGELFF. DNA for the CDR3: TGCGCCAGCAGCCCTCGACAGGCAACGAACACCGGGGAGCTGTTTTTT. The chain carries TRBV5-1 and TRBJ2-2; the D gene is possibly TRBD1 (6 bases). The CDR3 covers 16 residues. Trimming cost V 4 bases and J 0 bases, with 13 bases left between them. Germline V lookup: CDR1 SGHRS, CDR2 YFSETQ.

This clonotype has just a few counts. This sequence joins TRBV19 and TRBJ1-5; 7 bases agree with TRBD1. Per the germline V gene, CDR1 is LNHDA and CDR2 is SQIVND (reference sequence). V shed 7 bases, J shed 3 bases, and the junction held 9 bases outside the gene matches. The CDR3 covers 15 residues. CDR3 loop: CASKTGTANNQPQHF. CDR3 bases: TGTGCCAGTAAGACCGGGACAGCCAACAATCAGCCCCAGCATTTT.

This clonotype has only a few counts. This rearrangement joins TRBV7-3 to TRBJ2-2; D gene ambiguous. CDR3 length: 14 amino acids. The V end lost 1 base, the J end lost 1 base, and 4 bases lay between the germline ends. Germline CDR1 is SGHTA and CDR2 is FQGTGA. Here the CDR3 reads CASSLMGNTGELFF. CDR3 in DNA: TGTGCCAGCAGCTTAATGGGGAACACCGGGGAGCTGTTTTTT.

This clonotype was observed a handful of times. The V gene is TRBV7-2, the J gene TRBJ2-7; D is tentatively TRBD1 or TRBD2 (5 bases each). V was pared by 6 bases and J by 5 bases, with 20 bases between. From germline, CDR1 is SGHTA and CDR2 FQGNSA. CDR3 length equals 15 residues. The CDR3: CASRNLGTSRDEQYF. In DNA, the CDR3 is TGTGCCAGCAGAAACCTAGGGACCTCTAGGGACGAGCAGTACTTC.

V usage is TRBV5-1 and J usage is TRBJ2-1; 10 nucleotides agree with TRBD1. CDR1 and CDR2 from the germline V gene are SGHRS and YFSETQ. The CDR3 has 17 amino acids. V was pared by 3 bases and J by 0 bases, with 6 bases of the junction left unmatched. CDR3 amino acids: CASSSKGDRGSYNEQFF. For the CDR3, the DNA is TGCGCCAGCAGCTCAAAAGGGGACAGGGGCTCCTACAATGAGCAGTTCTTC.

This clonotype was seen only a few times. V gene TRBV12-3 or TRBV12-4 combines with J gene TRBJ2-2, with TRBD1 identical over 11 bases. Trimming took 6 bases from V and 4 from J; bases not matched to a gene: 7. CDR3 length: 16 amino acids. The DNA of the CDR3 is TGTGCCAGCAGGGACAGGGGGCGCGTTCGCACCGGGGAGCTGTTTTTT. Translating it yields CASRDRGRVRTGELFF.

The chain joins TRBV12-3 or TRBV12-4 to TRBJ2-3; the D gene is possibly TRBD1 (6 bases). This CDR3 is 17 amino acids long. Trimming took off 7 bases at V and 0 bases at J, with 20 bases between the two ends. CDR3 protein: CASTKTQGITSTDTQYF. DNA for the CDR3: TGTGCCAGCACTAAAACACAGGGAATTACTAGCACAGATACGCAGTATTTT.

This clonotype was seen more than once but under ten times. This rearrangement joins TRBV5-5 to TRBJ1-6, with 8 bases lining up with TRBD1. Germline trimming cut 2 bases from V and 5 bases from J; bases unmatched to any gene: 3. The CDR3 is 15 residues long. Germline assignment: CDR1 SGHKS and CDR2 YYEKEE (reference sequence). DNA of the CDR3: TGTGCCAGCAGCTTCAGGGGGCTAAATAATTCACCCCTCCACTTT. It is translated as CASSFRGLNNSPLHF.

The chain combines TRBV24-1 with TRBJ2-2, with 10 bases fitting TRBD1. The CDR3 covers 12 residues. Germline trimming cut 9 bases from V and 6 bases from J; bases unmatched to any gene: 0. Germline loops: CDR1 KGHDR, CDR2 SFDVKD. In nucleotides, the CDR3 is TGTGCCACCGGACAGGGGGCCGGGGAGCTGTTTTTT. Encoded protein: CATGQGAGELFF.